This TCR beta chain appears in the sequencing data of a study of radiation and T cells in renal cell carcinoma. Time point specified: blood 2 weeks post-SBRT. Treatment defined: 15 Gy SBRT to primary tumor, nephrectomy 4 weeks later. Here immunoSEQ multiplex PCR was the method, and the copy in TCRdb shows in-frame clones only, minus some. The sample shows some 120,000 clones, 88% of them seen only once. The germline CDR1 and CDR2 sequences are SNHLY and FYNNEI. The CDR3 runs to 14 residues. The V end lost 4 bases, the J end lost 8 bases, and 17 bases lay between the germline ends. This clone was seen more than once but under ten times.

Sample: blood, taken from a patient whose treatment included radiotherapy and nephrectomy. This sequence was found in a woman in her sixties or seventies with renal cell carcinoma. The chain employs TRBV2 and TRBJ1-2; D is possibly TRBD1 (6 bases). The CDR3 sequence is CASSVLQGTWGYTF. The CDR3 bases are TGTGCCAGCAGTGTCCTACAGGGAACCTGGGGCTACACCTTC.